Here is one T cell receptor (beta chain) with its context. These data originate in a study of T-cell reconstitution after alpha-beta-depleted transplantation in children. This sample's TCRbeta library carried unique molecular identifier barcodes. TCRdb redid the calling of the PCR reads with MiXCR, one entry per CDR3 protein. The table shows around 530,000 distinct CDR3 sequences, with over 25% occurring only once. This TCR came from a human donor who donated a stem cell graft to a child with aplastic anemia. The sample was PBMCs from the stem cell graft donor, taken from the stem cell graft.

CDR3 in amino acids: CASSLGSGLNNEQFF. As DNA, the CDR3 is TGTGCCAGCAGTTTGGGTAGCGGGCTTAACAATGAGCAGTTCTTC. The chain has TRBV12-3 or TRBV12-4 and TRBJ2-1, with TRBD2 matching over 7 bases. V lost 3 bases and J lost 5; bases outside the gene matches: 7. The CDR3 length is 15 residues.